A few counts support the clone carrying this T cell receptor beta chain. A second PCR, run for roughly 7 to 12 cycles, used a sample-barcoded 5' primer plus a J-beta primer mix. A single record per CDR3 protein comes from TCRdb applying MiXCR to the 5' RACE reads. The repertoire includes about 800,000 distinct CDR3 sequences, roughly 25% of them detected once, and under 4.5% sits in the top ten. Investigators took roughly 10 milliliters of peripheral blood from every donor. Per sample, a minimum of 6 million PBMCs were isolated. These data originate in a study of blood T cells in healthy people across ages. The same sample was also used in a study of T cells of mothers and their children.

The receptor was isolated from a boy aged 10-17 years in good health. Sequencing input: blood.

The CDR3 loop reads CASSLPSYNEQFF. The CDR3 DNA sequence: TGTGCCAGCAGTTTACCCAGCTACAATGAGCAGTTCTTC. V is TRBV28 and J is TRBJ2-1; D not resolved. CDR1 MDHEN and CDR2 SYDVKM come from the germline V gene. This CDR3 comprises 13 residues. The germline V and J ends were trimmed by 2 bases and 3 bases, with 5 bases remaining between them.